What follows describes a single TCR beta chain. This CDR3 is built from 16 residues. The V end was cut by 1 base, the J end by 2 bases, with 15 bases between. The germline V gene encodes CDR1 SGHRS and CDR2 YFSETQ. This sample was taken from a study of blood T cell repertoires in COVID-19. On the study more broadly: Sites across the United States, Italy and Spain contributed samples from acute and convalescent COVID-19. PBMCs, B-cell-depleted T cells, or T cells provided the cDNA or gDNA that made up the material.

Authors' data handling: Amplification with reference gene primers provided the estimates of nucleated cell counts. The repertoire was sequenced with immunoSEQ multiplex PCR; TCRdb's copy has only in-frame clones and lacks some. Clone size and the V and J calls come from that table; the DNA yielded D and trimming. The sample includes 70,000 or so clones, 90% of them seen just once. The J gene is TRBJ1-1, the V gene TRBV5-1; weak D call: TRBD1 (6 bases). Sequencing was carried out using peripheral blood. This receptor was identified in a human donor in a cohort sampled during active COVID-19. The CDR3 DNA reads as TGCGCCAGCAGCTTGAGGGACACGGGTCTAAACACTGAAGCTTTCTTT. Its translation: CASSLRDTGLNTEAFF.